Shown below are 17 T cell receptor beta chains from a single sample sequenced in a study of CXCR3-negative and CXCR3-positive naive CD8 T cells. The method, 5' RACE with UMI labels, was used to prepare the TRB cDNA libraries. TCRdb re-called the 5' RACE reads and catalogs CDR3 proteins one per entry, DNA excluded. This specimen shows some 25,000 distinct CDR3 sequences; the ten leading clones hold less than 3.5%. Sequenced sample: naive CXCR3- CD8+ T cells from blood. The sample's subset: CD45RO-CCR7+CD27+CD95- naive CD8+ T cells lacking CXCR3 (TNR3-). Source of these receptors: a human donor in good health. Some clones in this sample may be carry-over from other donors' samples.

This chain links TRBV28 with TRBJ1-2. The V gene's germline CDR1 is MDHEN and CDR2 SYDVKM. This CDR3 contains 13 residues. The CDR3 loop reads CASSFNSLYGYTF.

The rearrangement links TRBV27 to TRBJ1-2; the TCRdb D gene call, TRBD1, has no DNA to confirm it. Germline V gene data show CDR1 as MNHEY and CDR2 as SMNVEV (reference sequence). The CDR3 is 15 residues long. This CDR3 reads CASSLGTGVGYGYTF.

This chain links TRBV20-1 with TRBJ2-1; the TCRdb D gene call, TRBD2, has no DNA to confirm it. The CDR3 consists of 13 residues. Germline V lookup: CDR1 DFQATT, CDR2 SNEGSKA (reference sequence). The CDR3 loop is CSARFAGGLEQFF.

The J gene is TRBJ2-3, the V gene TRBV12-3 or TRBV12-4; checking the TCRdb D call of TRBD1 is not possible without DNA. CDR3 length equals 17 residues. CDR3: CASNPHLIQGPADTQYF.

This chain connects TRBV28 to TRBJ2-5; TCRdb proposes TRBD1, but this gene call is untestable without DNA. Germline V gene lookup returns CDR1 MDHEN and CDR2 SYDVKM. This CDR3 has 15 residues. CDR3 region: CASSLVGREQETQYF.

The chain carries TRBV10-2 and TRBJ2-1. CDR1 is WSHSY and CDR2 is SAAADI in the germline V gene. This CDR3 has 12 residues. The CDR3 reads CASSDVVNEQFF.

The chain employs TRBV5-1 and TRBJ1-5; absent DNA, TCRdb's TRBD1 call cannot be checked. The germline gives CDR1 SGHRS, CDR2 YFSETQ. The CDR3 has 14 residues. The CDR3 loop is CASSPTGDNQPQHF.

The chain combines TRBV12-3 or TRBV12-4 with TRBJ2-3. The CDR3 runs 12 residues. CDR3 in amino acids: CASSFASDTQYF.

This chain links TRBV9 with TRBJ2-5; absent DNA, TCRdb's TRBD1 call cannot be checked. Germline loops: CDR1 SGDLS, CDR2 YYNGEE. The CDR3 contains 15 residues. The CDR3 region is CASSVLQGAGETQYF.

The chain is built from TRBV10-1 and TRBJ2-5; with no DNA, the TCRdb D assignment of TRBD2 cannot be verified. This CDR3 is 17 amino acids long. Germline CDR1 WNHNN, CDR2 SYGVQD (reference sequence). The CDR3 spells CASSEPGLVKFQETQYF.

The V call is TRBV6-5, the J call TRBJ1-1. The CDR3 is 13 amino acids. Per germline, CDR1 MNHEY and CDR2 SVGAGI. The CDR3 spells CASSYSTVSEAFF.

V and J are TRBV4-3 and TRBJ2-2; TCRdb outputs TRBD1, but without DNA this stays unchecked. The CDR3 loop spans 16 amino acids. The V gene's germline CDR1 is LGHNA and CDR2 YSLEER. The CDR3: CASSFLAPGAGGELFF.

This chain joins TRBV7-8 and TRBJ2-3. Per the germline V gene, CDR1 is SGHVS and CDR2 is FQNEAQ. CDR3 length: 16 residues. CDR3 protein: CASSLYLAGGTDTQYF.

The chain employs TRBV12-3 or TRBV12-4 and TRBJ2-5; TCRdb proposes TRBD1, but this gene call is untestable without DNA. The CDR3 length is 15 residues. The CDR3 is CASSLRGGNQETQYF.

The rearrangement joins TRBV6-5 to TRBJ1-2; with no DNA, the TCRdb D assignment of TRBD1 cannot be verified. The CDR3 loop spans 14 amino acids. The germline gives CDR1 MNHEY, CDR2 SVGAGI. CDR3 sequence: CASTLGTANYGYTF.

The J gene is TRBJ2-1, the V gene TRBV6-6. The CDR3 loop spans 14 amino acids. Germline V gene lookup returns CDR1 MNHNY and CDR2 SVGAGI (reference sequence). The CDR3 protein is CAAHTGSHYNEQFF.

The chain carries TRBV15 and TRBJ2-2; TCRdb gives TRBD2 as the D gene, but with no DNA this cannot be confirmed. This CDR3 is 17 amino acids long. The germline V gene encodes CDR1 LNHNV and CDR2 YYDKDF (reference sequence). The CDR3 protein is CATSRDRSGGATGELFF.